The TCR beta chain described here comes from a study of cytomegalovirus exposure and HLA in healthy donors. Study-level findings and limits: It was shown in a later analysis that HLA-associated TCR beta chains were more clonally expanded than other, equally common chains. The authors later found TCR association rates varying by HLA locus, with DRB1 most and HLA-C fewest.

Nominally healthy donors were sampled, though unrecorded immune exposures were likely. Comments on this clone: Its specificity is unknown.

This PCR relied on a set of 60 Vbeta primers and 13 Jbeta primers. Sequencing was performed with immunoSEQ multiplex PCR; in TCRdb, only in-frame clones are kept and a portion is missing. The sample shows 150,000 to 200,000 clones, and roughly 1.3% sits with its ten largest clones. CDR3 size: 13 residues. In germline, CDR1 is LGHNT, CDR2 FRNRAP. V was shortened by 1 base and J by 9 bases, with 7 bases between the two germline ends. The V call is TRBV12-5, the J call TRBJ1-6; no clear D. Sequencing input: PBMCs. The origin of this receptor is a woman aged 55-70 years in good health and CMV-seronegative. Here the CDR3 reads CASGLGALSPLHF. CDR3 in DNA: TGTGCTAGTGGTTTGGGTGCGCTTTCACCCCTCCACTTT.